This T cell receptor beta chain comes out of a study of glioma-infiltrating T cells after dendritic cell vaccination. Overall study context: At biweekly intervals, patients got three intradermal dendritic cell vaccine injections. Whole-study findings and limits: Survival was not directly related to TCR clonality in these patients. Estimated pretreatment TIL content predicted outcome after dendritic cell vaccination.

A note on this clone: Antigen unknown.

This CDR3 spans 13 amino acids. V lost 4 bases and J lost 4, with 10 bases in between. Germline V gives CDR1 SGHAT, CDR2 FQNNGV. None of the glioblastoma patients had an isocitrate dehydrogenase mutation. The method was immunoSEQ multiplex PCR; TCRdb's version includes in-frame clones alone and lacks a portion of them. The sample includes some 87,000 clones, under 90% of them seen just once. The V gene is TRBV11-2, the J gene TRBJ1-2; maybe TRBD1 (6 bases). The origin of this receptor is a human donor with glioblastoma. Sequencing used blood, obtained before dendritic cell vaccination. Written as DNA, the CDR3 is TGTGCCAGCAGCTGGGCAGGGGCCTATGGCTACACCTTC. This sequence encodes CASSWAGAYGYTF.